Sequencing of this TCR beta chain was carried out in a study of blood T cell repertoires in COVID-19. At the level of the study: Acute and convalescent COVID-19 specimens originated in the United States, Italy and Spain. T cells, B-cell-depleted T cells, or PBMCs provided the cDNA or gDNA that served as material.

As originally analysed: How many nucleated cells were present was estimated from reference gene primer amplification. Using immunoSEQ multiplex PCR, the repertoire was profiled, and TCRdb retains in-frame clones only, with some absent. That table gives V, J and clone size, and the DNA gave D and trimming. The profile shows 220,000 or so clones, approximately 78% of them singletons. V dropped 3 bases and J dropped 5; count of bases not matched to a gene: 0. The CDR3 runs to 13 residues. CDR1 and CDR2 (germline): LNHNV, YYDKDF (reference sequence). The V call is TRBV15, the J call TRBJ1-2; 10 nucleotides match TRBD1. The material sequenced was peripheral blood. The receptor was derived from a woman older than 75 with COVID-19, enrolled during active disease. The CDR3 bases are TGTGCCACCAGCAGGGGACAGGGGTATGGCTACACCTTC. This codes for CATSRGQGYGYTF.